The 24 T cell receptor beta chains below were found in one sample sequenced in a study of cytotoxic CD8 clonotypes in ibrutinib-treated CLL. The table came from immunoSEQ multiplex PCR; TCRdb's copy has only in-frame clones and leaves some out. The sample shows fewer than 200,000 clones, about 84% of them seen only once. Sequenced material: PBMCs, taken after 24 months of ibrutinib treatment. These receptors all come from a human donor with chronic lymphocytic leukemia.

The V gene is TRBV18, the J gene TRBJ1-1; maybe TRBD1 (5 bases). Germline loops: CDR1 KGHSH, CDR2 LQKENI. This CDR3 is built from 19 residues. V lost 0 bases and J 0 bases, leaving 20 bases between the germline ends. The CDR3 region has the DNA TGTGCCAGCTCACCACCGGGGGTAGTAGGCTCCTCCGTGAACACTGAAGCTTTCTTT. Translated, it gives CASSPPGVVGSSVNTEAFF.

This chain links TRBV11-1 with TRBJ1-2; D ambiguous. The CDR3 sequence is 17 residues long. Trimming shortened V by 2 bases and J by 8 bases, and 24 bases separated the two germline ends. The germline V gene has CDR1 SGHAT and CDR2 FQDESV (reference sequence). CDR3: CASSLKDPGRSFEGYTF. The CDR3 nucleotides are TGTGCCAGCAGCTTAAAGGATCCCGGACGGTCTTTTGAGGGCTACACCTTC.

The chain employs TRBV2 and TRBJ1-2; D perhaps matches TRBD1 (5 bases). CDR3 length: 13 residues. Looked up from germline, CDR1 is SNHLY and CDR2 is FYNNEI. V dropped 3 bases and J dropped 6 bases, with 11 bases sitting between them. The CDR3 bases are TGTGCCAGCAGTGACAGGGAAGGGAATGGCTACACCTTC. Translated, it gives CASSDREGNGYTF. Filled out from reference TRBV2 and TRBJ1-2, the complete variable domain reads EPEVTQTPSHQVTQMGQEVILRCVPISNHLYFYWYRQILGQKVEFLVSFYNNEISEKSEIFDDQFSVERPDGSNFTLKIRSTKLEDSAMYFCASSDREGNGYTFGSGTRLTVV.

The chain couples TRBV7-9 to TRBJ2-5; tentatively, D is TRBD1 (7 bases). With 5 bases removed from V and 4 bases from J, the gap between germline ends came to 14 bases. The germline V gene encodes CDR1 SEHNR and CDR2 FQNEAQ (reference sequence). The CDR3 is 14 residues long. CDR3 DNA sequence: TGTGCCAGCAGCCCCGGGCAGGGGGGAGAGACCCAGTACTTC. As protein: CASSPGQGGETQYF.

The V and J genes are TRBV6-4 and TRBJ2-3; tentative D call: TRBD2 (6 bases). Germline CDR1 and CDR2: MRHNA and SNTAGT. The CDR3 extends over 15 amino acids. The V gene lost 7 bases and the J gene lost 1 base, with 15 bases spanning the gap. This chain's CDR3 is CASTRGGLRTDTQYF. CDR3 coding DNA: TGTGCCAGCACCCGTGGGGGACTCCGCACAGATACGCAGTATTTT.

This chain connects TRBV9 to TRBJ2-1; D is possibly TRBD2 (5 bases). V was pared by 0 bases and J by 12 bases, with 10 bases between. Germline-derived CDR1 and CDR2 are SGDLS and YYNGEE. CDR3 length: 12 residues. This CDR3 is CASSVEYGRQFF. Here the CDR3 DNA reads TGTGCCAGCAGCGTAGAATATGGGAGGCAGTTCTTC. Supplemented by reference TRBV9 and TRBJ2-1, the full variable domain reads DSGVTQTPKHLITATGQRVTLRCSPRSGDLSVYWYQQSLDQGLQFLIQYYNGEERAKGNILERFSAQQFPDLHSELNLSSLELGDSALYFCASSVEYGRQFFGPGTRLTVL.

This chain links TRBV28 with TRBJ2-7; 8 bases are shared with TRBD2. The CDR3 consists of 15 residues. CDR1 and CDR2 from the germline V gene are MDHEN and SYDVKM. Trimming at V came to 6 bases and at J to 2 bases, leaving 9 bases not matched to a gene. CDR3 region: CASSPTGGLPYEQYF. The CDR3 bases are TGTGCCAGCAGCCCTACGGGGGGGCTGCCCTACGAGCAGTACTTC.

CDR3 in DNA: TGTGCCAGCAGGCGAGACAGGGCTAAAGATACGCAGTATTTT. This translates into CASRRDRAKDTQYF. The V call is TRBV27, the J call TRBJ2-3, with TRBD1 identical over 7 bases. V lost 6 bases and J lost 5; bases outside the gene matches: 8. The germline CDR1 and CDR2 sequences are MNHEY and SMNVEV (reference sequence). CDR3 length: 14 residues.

The chain recombines TRBV30 with TRBJ1-5; D perhaps matches TRBD1 (6 bases). V dropped 0 bases and J dropped 1 base, with 13 bases sitting between them. The CDR3 totals 16 residues. In germline, CDR1 is GTSNPN, CDR2 SVGIG (reference sequence). CDR3 coding DNA: TGTGCCTGGAGTGTACCCGGGGGCTTAAGCAATCAGCCCCAGCATTTT. Its protein is CAWSVPGGLSNQPQHF.

This sequence joins TRBV6-6 and TRBJ2-2, with no clear D. Per the germline V gene, CDR1 is MNHNY and CDR2 is SVGAGI (reference sequence). Trimming shortened V by 2 bases and J by 7 bases, and 8 bases separated the two germline ends. The CDR3 spans 13 residues. The CDR3 DNA reads as TGTGCCAGCAGTTACCGAACGGGCGGGGAGCTGTTTTTT. Translation: CASSYRTGGELFF.

The J gene is TRBJ1-4, the V gene TRBV5-1; D is unresolved. The CDR3 runs to 14 residues. Germline loops: CDR1 SGHRS, CDR2 YFSETQ. Trimming shortened V by 1 base and J by 8 bases, and 12 bases separated the two germline ends. Here the CDR3 DNA reads TGCGCCAGCAGCTTGTTCGGGAAAAGCGAAAAACTGTTTTTT. Translating it yields CASSLFGKSEKLFF.

The genes are TRBV29-1 and TRBJ1-5; D possibly corresponds to TRBD1 (6 bases). This CDR3 comprises 11 residues. With 7 bases removed from V and 8 bases from J, the gap between germline ends came to 12 bases. CDR1 and CDR2 (germline): SQVTM, ANQGSEA. For the CDR3, the DNA is TGCAGCGCCAGGGGACCTGAGCCCCAGCATTTT. Residues: CSARGPEPQHF. Drawing the rest from reference TRBV29-1 and TRBJ1-5, the complete variable domain is SAVISQKPSRDICQRGTSLTIQCQVDSQVTMMFWYRQQPGQSLTLIATANQGSEATYESGFVIDKFPISRPNLTFSTLTVSNMSPEDSSIYLCSARGPEPQHFGDGTRLSIL.

In this sample, this clone turned up once. The rearrangement links TRBV7-3 to TRBJ2-1; 7 nucleotides agree with TRBD2. V trimming: 4 bases; J trimming: 0 bases; junction bases outside the gene matches: 12. The CDR3 consists of 18 residues. Germline loops: CDR1 SGHTA, CDR2 FQGTGA. The CDR3 DNA reads TGTGCCAGCAGCTCGCCTGCTAGCGGCCCAAGCTCCTACAATGAGCAGTTCTTC. Translated: CASSSPASGPSSYNEQFF.

This chain links TRBV2 with TRBJ2-7; TRBD1 matches at 9 bases. The germline gives CDR1 SNHLY, CDR2 FYNNEI. V gave up 8 bases and J gave up 2 bases; unmatched junction bases: 7. This CDR3 region has 14 residues. Here the CDR3 DNA reads TGTGCCAGCCTGGAAGGACAGGGGACCTACGAGCAGTACTTC. It translates to CASLEGQGTYEQYF.

This clone was seen more than once but under ten times. V and J are TRBV5-5 and TRBJ2-7; D ambiguous. The CDR3 totals 14 residues. The V and J ends lost 1 base and 1 base respectively, with 9 bases between them. Germline-derived CDR1 and CDR2 are SGHKS and YYEKEE (reference sequence). The CDR3 region is CASSLPTRSYEQYF. The CDR3 DNA is TGTGCCAGCAGCTTGCCAACGCGATCCTACGAGCAGTACTTC.

This sequence joins TRBV7-2 and TRBJ2-5; 10 positions match TRBD2. Losses at the gene ends were 3 bases for V and 5 bases for J; bases not matched to a gene: 6. Germline loops: CDR1 SGHTA, CDR2 FQGNSA. There are 15 residues in the CDR3. CDR3 protein: CASSLGLAPRETQYF. As DNA, the CDR3 is TGTGCCAGCAGCTTGGGACTAGCGCCGCGGGAGACCCAGTACTTC.

The chain has TRBV5-4 and TRBJ2-7, with a tentative D call TRBD1 (6 bases). This CDR3 has 15 residues. V was trimmed by 2 bases and J by 0 bases, leaving 12 bases between them. CDR1 and CDR2 (germline): SGHNT, YYREEE (reference sequence). The CDR3 is CASSFNRERSYEQYF. CDR3 DNA sequence: TGTGCCAGCAGCTTTAACAGGGAGCGCTCCTACGAGCAGTACTTC.

The chain combines TRBV18 with TRBJ1-6; 10 bases agree with TRBD1. The V gene end was trimmed by 3 bases and the J gene end by 9 bases; junction bases not matched to a gene: 5. The CDR3 covers 15 residues. Germline V lookup: CDR1 KGHSH, CDR2 LQKENI. The CDR3 region is CASSPQGDRGSPLHF. The DNA of the CDR3 is TGTGCCAGCTCACCTCAGGGGGACAGGGGTTCACCCCTCCACTTT. The variable domain in full, with the rest retrieved from reference TRBV18 and TRBJ1-6, is NAGVMQNPRHLVRRRGQEARLRCSPMKGHSHVYWYRQLPEEGLKFMVYLQKENIIDESGMPKERFSAEFPKEGPSILRIQQVVRGDSAAYFCASSPQGDRGSPLHFGNGTRLTVT.

This chain joins TRBV21-1 and TRBJ1-1. TRBV21-1 counts as a pseudogene. The CDR3 loop spans 16 amino acids. The CDR3 protein is CASTKPSGTMGTEAFF. DNA for the CDR3: TGTGCCAGCACCAAACCCTCCGGGACGATGGGGACTGAAGCTTTCTTT.

V gene TRBV7-2 combines with J gene TRBJ2-7, with 7 bases aligning to TRBD2. The CDR3 runs 16 residues. The V gene's germline CDR1 is SGHTA and CDR2 FQGNSA. V dropped 1 base and J dropped 1; count of bases not matched to a gene: 7. CDR3 sequence reads: CASSLGWGGSSYEQYF. The CDR3 DNA sequence: TGTGCCAGCAGCTTAGGGTGGGGGGGATCGTCCTACGAGCAGTACTTC.

The chain uses TRBV10-1 and TRBJ2-1; D is ambiguous. Germline V gene sequence: CDR1 WNHNN, CDR2 SYGVQD (reference sequence). The V gene lost 10 bases and the J gene lost 0 bases, with 22 bases spanning the gap. This CDR3 has 17 residues. The CDR3: CATAVTHSLCSYNEQFF. The CDR3 nucleotides are TGCGCCACCGCGGTCACACATTCCCTTTGCTCCTACAATGAGCAGTTCTTC.

This chain joins TRBV5-1 and TRBJ2-3; D gene uncertain. The germline V gene encodes CDR1 SGHRS and CDR2 YFSETQ. Deletions cut 4 bases from V and 7 bases from J, with 22 bases between. CDR3 length: 16 residues. The chain's CDR3 is CASSPVFSARKNTQYF. The CDR3 DNA follows: TGCGCCAGCAGCCCCGTTTTTTCCGCCCGAAAAAATACGCAGTATTTT. Combining the CDR3 with reference TRBV5-1 and TRBJ2-3 gives the whole variable domain KAGVTQTPRYLIKTRGQQVTLSCSPISGHRSVSWYQQTPGQGLQFLFEYFSETQRNKGNFPGRFSGRQFSNSRSEMNVSTLELGDSALYLCASSPVFSARKNTQYFGPGTRLTVL.

The chain is built from TRBV28 and TRBJ1-1; D not certain. The germline gives CDR1 MDHEN, CDR2 SYDVKM. This CDR3 comprises 11 residues. The germline V and J ends were trimmed by 3 bases and 6 bases, with 5 bases remaining between them. The CDR3 sequence: CASSFLAEAFF. As DNA, the CDR3 is TGTGCCAGCAGTTTTTTGGCTGAAGCTTTCTTT.

The chain uses TRBV30 and TRBJ1-3, with TRBD1 matching over 10 bases. CDR3 size: 14 residues. V was pared by 3 bases and J by 2 bases, with 1 base of the junction left unmatched. CDR1 is GTSNPN, CDR2 SVGIG, per germline (reference sequence). CDR3 DNA sequence: TGTGCCTGGAGAGACAGGGGGCCTGGAAACACCATATATTTT. Its protein is CAWRDRGPGNTIYF.